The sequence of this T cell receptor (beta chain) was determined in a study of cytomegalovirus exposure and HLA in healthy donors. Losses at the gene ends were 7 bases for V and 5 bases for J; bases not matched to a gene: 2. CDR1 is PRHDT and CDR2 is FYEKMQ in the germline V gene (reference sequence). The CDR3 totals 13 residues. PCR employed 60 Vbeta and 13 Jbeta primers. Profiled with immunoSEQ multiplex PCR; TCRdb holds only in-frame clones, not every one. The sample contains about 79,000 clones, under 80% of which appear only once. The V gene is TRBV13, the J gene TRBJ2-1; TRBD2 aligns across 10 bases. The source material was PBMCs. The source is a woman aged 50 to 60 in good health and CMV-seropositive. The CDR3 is CASTSGGHNEQFF. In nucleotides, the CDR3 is TGTGCCAGCACTAGCGGGGGACACAATGAGCAGTTCTTC.